This T cell receptor beta chain came from a study of T-cell reconstitution after alpha-beta-depleted transplantation in children. This clonotype was detected many times. Construction of the TCRbeta library involved unique molecular identifiers. MiXCR was run by TCRdb on the PCR reads, yielding one entry per CDR3 protein. Altogether around 200,000 distinct CDR3 sequences are present, approximately 9% being singletons, with the ten largest covering approximately 6.6%. The germline CDR1 and CDR2 sequences are DFQATT and SNEGSKA (reference sequence). CDR3 length: 14 amino acids. After removal of 5 bases from V and 4 bases from J, the junction contained 10 bases not matched to a gene.

The rearrangement uses TRBV20-1 and TRBJ2-7, with TRBD2 identical over 8 bases. Sequenced here: PBMCs from the stem cell graft donor, sampled from the stem cell graft. The clonotype was recovered from a human donor who donated a stem cell graft to a child with acute lymphoblastic leukemia. The CDR3 bases are TGCAGTGCTTTCGACGGGGGGGCCACTTACGAGCAGTACTTC. Its protein is CSAFDGGATYEQYF.